A selection of T cell receptor beta chains follows, all from one sample in a study of cytomegalovirus exposure and HLA in healthy donors. Profiling relied on immunoSEQ multiplex PCR, and the TCRdb table lists in-frame clones only, not all of them. In the table there are about 160,000 clones, under 90% of which are singletons. The sequenced material came from PBMCs. The receptors here all came from a woman aged 18-35 years in good health and CMV-seropositive. The CDR3 runs from the conserved cysteine through the conserved F or W. A D gene is named only where the DNA matches it firmly. Not every row has a clone size; where given, it reads once, few, many or a size class.

size | D | J | V | CDR3 | DNA
NA | NA | TRBJ2-5 | TRBV7-3 | CASSGGKGETQYF | TGTGCCAGCAGTGGCGGGAAAGGAGAGACCCAGTACTTC
few | NA | TRBJ2-6 | TRBV19 | CASKEGRGSGANVLTF | TGTGCCAGTAAGGAGGGTCGAGGCTCTGGGGCCAACGTCCTGACTTTC
NA | TRBD2 | TRBJ2-1 | TRBV7-9 | CASSQNGLAGSAPEFF | TGTGCCAGCAGCCAAAACGGACTAGCGGGATCCGCCCCCGAGTTCTTC
once | NA | TRBJ1-3 | TRBV28 | CASSDNTGSGNTIYF | TGTGCCAGCAGTGATAACACAGGCTCTGGAAACACCATATATTTT
NA | NA | TRBJ1-1 | TRBV7-8 | CASSHRGGQGTEAFF | TGTGCCAGCAGCCACCGGGGGGGGCAGGGGACTGAAGCTTTCTTT
NA | NA | TRBJ1-1 | TRBV14 | CASSFRRENTEAFF | TGTGCCAGCAGCTTTAGACGGGAGAACACTGAAGCTTTCTTT
NA | NA | TRBJ2-7 | TRBV28 | CASSSPFLDTIYEQYF | TGTGCCAGCAGTTCGCCCTTTCTCGACACGATCTACGAGCAGTACTTC
few | TRBD1 | TRBJ2-7 | TRBV6-5 | CASLDLGTGGYEQYF | TGTGCCAGCCTCGACCTCGGGACAGGGGGGTACGAGCAGTACTTC
NA | NA | TRBJ2-2 | TRBV28 | CASSSLAGRGITGELFF | TGTGCCAGCAGTTCTTTGGCGGGACGTGGTATCACCGGGGAGCTGTTTTTT
NA | NA | TRBJ2-3 | TRBV5-1 | CASSQRTGGTDTQYF | TGCGCCAGCAGCCAAAGGACGGGGGGCACAGATACGCAGTATTTT
NA | NA | TRBJ2-5 | TRBV4-2 | CASSQEGGQRPTQYF | TGTGCCAGCAGCCAAGAGGGTGGACAGAGGCCGACCCAGTACTTC
once | NA | TRBJ2-7 | TRBV10-2 | CASSGRTDTYYEQYF | TGCGCCAGCAGTGGCCGGACTGATACTTATTACGAGCAGTACTTC
NA | TRBD1 | TRBJ2-7 | TRBV19 | CATMGQGIWSYEQYF | TGTGCCACCATGGGACAGGGCATTTGGTCCTACGAGCAGTACTTC
NA | NA | TRBJ1-4 | TRBV5-1 | CASSLGSHHEKLFF | TGCGCCAGCAGCTTGGGGAGTCATCATGAAAAACTGTTTTTT
NA | NA | TRBJ1-2 | TRBV7-2 | CASSAQSGYGYTF | TGTGCCAGCAGCGCTCAGTCGGGGTATGGCTACACCTTC
few | TRBD1 | TRBJ1-5 | TRBV6-1 | CASSETQGNQPQHF | TGTGCCAGCAGTGAAACACAGGGGAATCAGCCCCAGCATTTT
NA | NA | TRBJ2-2 | TRBV9 | CASSVVRGPNTGELFF | TGTGCCAGCAGCGTAGTCAGAGGGCCAAACACCGGGGAGCTGTTTTTT
NA | TRBD2 | TRBJ2-1 | TRBV6-1 | CASTPGLAGSEQFF | TGTGCCAGCACCCCCGGACTAGCGGGTAGTGAGCAGTTCTTC
NA | NA | TRBJ1-4 | TRBV28 | CASSLIGVNEKLFF | TGTGCCAGCAGTTTAATTGGAGTTAATGAAAAACTGTTTTTT
NA | TRBD1 | TRBJ1-4 | TRBV30 | CAWSRDRGGEKLFF | TGTGCCTGGAGTCGGGACAGAGGGGGTGAAAAACTGTTTTTT
NA | TRBD2 | TRBJ2-1 | TRBV11-3 | CASSLTSGKYNEQFF | TGTGCCAGCAGCTTGACTAGCGGGAAATACAATGAGCAGTTCTTC
once | NA | TRBJ1-5 | TRBV4-1 | CASSQDWAGNQPQHF | TGCGCCAGCAGCCAAGATTGGGCTGGAAATCAGCCCCAGCATTTT
NA | TRBD2 | TRBJ2-7 | TRBV6-1 | CASRKAGVRVEQYF | TGTGCCAGCAGGAAAGCGGGAGTGAGGGTCGAGCAGTACTTC
NA | NA | TRBJ2-7 | TRBV28 | CASTPGSSYEQYF | TGTGCCAGCACCCCTGGGAGCTCCTACGAGCAGTACTTC
NA | TRBD2 | TRBJ2-7 | TRBV10-1 | CASSESSGSSYEQYF | TGCGCCAGCAGTGAGTCTAGCGGGAGCTCCTACGAGCAGTACTTC
NA | NA | TRBJ1-1 | TRBV6-1 | CASSEWAGAFF | TGTGCCAGCAGTGAATGGGCTGGGGCTTTCTTT
once | TRBD2 | TRBJ2-1 | TRBV5-8 | CASSELAGVGYNEQFF | TGTGCCAGCAGCGAACTAGCGGGAGTCGGTTACAATGAGCAGTTCTTC
NA | TRBD2 | TRBJ2-7 | TRBV6-9 | CASSFPGLAGGTSYEQYF | TGTGCCAGCAGTTTTCCGGGACTAGCGGGTGGAACCTCCTACGAGCAGTACTTC